One and the same sample provided the 31 T cell receptor beta chains below, sequenced in a study of vaccination and CD4 T cells after COVID-19. Treatment noted: approximately 11-day PBMC culture with coronavirus spike peptide pools or control peptides (ViraFEST assay). CD4+ T cells that had been cultured provided DNA sequenced with the Oncomine TCR Beta short-read assay. TCRdb reprocessed the PCR reads with MiXCR, giving one entry per CDR3 protein. Of around 20,000 distinct CDR3 sequences listed, about 50% were seen once; the top ten hold under 8.5%. No antigen is known for these receptors. Sequenced material: CD4+ T cells from blood, cultured in vitro, taken before SARS-CoV-2 vaccination. These receptors were taken from a human donor who had recovered from COVID-19.

The chain links TRBV6-5 to TRBJ2-3; D might be TRBD2 (5 bases). The V and J ends lost 0 bases and 4 bases respectively, with 8 bases between them. Per the germline V gene, CDR1 is MNHEY and CDR2 is SVGAGI. The CDR3 consists of 14 residues. Here the CDR3 reads CASSYSGSADTQYF. The CDR3 DNA reads TGTGCCAGCAGTTACTCTGGTAGCGCAGATACGCAGTATTTT.

The rearrangement joins TRBV10-3 to TRBJ2-1, with TRBD2 identical over 9 bases. V lost 5 bases and J lost 7; bases outside the gene matches: 3. The V gene's germline CDR1 is ENHRY and CDR2 SYGVKD. This CDR3 spans 13 amino acids. DNA for the CDR3: TGTGCCATCAGTTTTCTAGCGGGGAATGAGCAGTTCTTC. Translating it yields CAISFLAGNEQFF.

CDR3 sequence (DNA): TGTGCCAGCAGCTCTCCGGGACTAGATGGCAACGGGGAGCTGTTTTTT. Residues: CASSSPGLDGNGELFF. This chain joins TRBV7-9 and TRBJ2-2; 8 bases match TRBD2. CDR3 length: 16 residues. The junction had 11 bases not matched to a gene; V was cut back by 4 bases and J by 7 bases. Germline values: CDR1 SEHNR, CDR2 FQNEAQ (reference sequence).

The chain joins TRBV20-1 to TRBJ1-4; D remains unclear. The length of the CDR3 is 15 residues. Trimming pared 0 bases from V and 7 bases from J, leaving 15 bases between. Germline-derived CDR1 and CDR2 are DFQATT and SNEGSKA (reference sequence). The CDR3 nucleotides are TGCAGTGCTAGAGATCTTGGCGGAAGCGCTGAAAAACTGTTTTTT. This encodes CSARDLGGSAEKLFF.

CDR3 sequence: CASSNRGGIYGYTF. DNA for the CDR3: TGTGCCAGTAGCAACAGGGGGGGCATCTATGGCTACACCTTC. The rearrangement joins TRBV19 to TRBJ1-2, with 8 bases lining up with TRBD1. The CDR3 spans 14 residues. CDR1 and CDR2 (germline): LNHDA, SQIVND (reference sequence). The V segment lost 6 bases and the J segment 4 bases; nucleotides outside the gene matches: 7.

This sequence joins TRBV20-1 and TRBJ2-5; D gene unclear. V was pared by 0 bases and J by 1 base, with 6 bases between. This CDR3 contains 13 residues. The germline CDR1 and CDR2 sequences are DFQATT and SNEGSKA (reference sequence). CDR3 residues: CSARDGSQETQYF. The CDR3 nucleotides are TGCAGTGCTAGAGATGGCAGCCAAGAGACCCAGTACTTC.

The V and J genes are TRBV28 and TRBJ2-3; 12 bases line up with TRBD2. CDR1 and CDR2 from the germline V gene are MDHEN and SYDVKM. Trimming removed 2 bases from V and 0 bases from J; junction bases left unmatched: 6. The CDR3 runs to 18 residues. As DNA, the CDR3 is TGTGCCAGCAGTTTACCCGGACTAGCGGGGATAAGCACAGATACGCAGTATTTT. This sequence encodes CASSLPGLAGISTDTQYF.

This clonotype was counted only a few times. The rearrangement links TRBV20-1 to TRBJ2-4; 8 nucleotides match TRBD1. Germline trimming cut 0 bases from V and 0 bases from J; bases unmatched to any gene: 16. The length of the CDR3 is 20 residues. Germline V lookup: CDR1 DFQATT, CDR2 SNEGSKA (reference sequence). CDR3 in amino acids: CSARDPIGQGARLAKNIQYF. The CDR3, as DNA: TGCAGTGCTAGAGATCCGATAGGGCAGGGGGCCCGGCTAGCCAAAAACATTCAGTACTTC.

This clonotype was counted between two and nine times. The chain carries TRBV20-1 and TRBJ1-1; D remains unclear. The CDR3 spans 15 residues. Deletions cut 2 bases from V and 1 base from J, with 14 bases between. Germline V gene data show CDR1 as DFQATT and CDR2 as SNEGSKA (reference sequence). DNA for the CDR3: TGCAGTGCTAGAAGTCCGGGCAAAGGGAACACTGAAGCTTTCTTT. Translating it yields CSARSPGKGNTEAFF.

The chain carries TRBV2 and TRBJ2-1, with D uncertain. The germline V gene encodes CDR1 SNHLY and CDR2 FYNNEI. There are 16 residues in the CDR3. V lost 4 bases and J lost 0, with 13 bases in between. In DNA, the CDR3 is TGTGCCAGCAGTGGGTATGCGACAAGCTCCTACAATGAGCAGTTCTTC. It codes for CASSGYATSSYNEQFF.

This chain links TRBV2 with TRBJ2-1; 11 nucleotides match TRBD2. This CDR3 spans 14 amino acids. CDR1 is SNHLY, CDR2 FYNNEI, per germline. J gave up 4 bases and V 8 bases, and 4 bases lay outside the gene matches. This chain's CDR3 is CASRLAGRYNEQFF. The CDR3 DNA reads TGTGCCAGCCGACTAGCGGGACGTTACAATGAGCAGTTCTTC.

This chain joins TRBV12-3 or TRBV12-4 and TRBJ2-3, with no clear D. The CDR3 spans 14 residues. V was trimmed by 7 bases and J by 2 bases, leaving 13 bases between them. The CDR3 DNA reads TGTGCCAGCACCTCCTCGGGCCTCACAGATACGCAGTATTTT. As protein: CASTSSGLTDTQYF.

The rearrangement joins TRBV6-1 to TRBJ2-2; either TRBD1 or TRBD2 may supply D (5 bases each). Trimming took off 10 bases at V and 6 bases at J, with 18 bases between the two ends. CDR1 and CDR2 (germline): MNHNS, SASEGT. This CDR3 is built from 14 residues. The CDR3 sequence: CATLQPGRPGELFF. Written as DNA, the CDR3 is TGTGCCACCCTACAGCCGGGACGCCCCGGGGAGCTGTTTTTT.

The sample holds a few counts of this clonotype. The chain uses TRBV20-1 and TRBJ1-6; weak D call: TRBD1 (5 bases). V was cut by 4 bases and J by 14 bases, with 24 bases left in between. Germline loops: CDR1 DFQATT, CDR2 SNEGSKA (reference sequence). This CDR3 has 15 amino acids. The CDR3 sequence is CSATGLGRGDVSLHF. The CDR3 DNA reads as TGCAGTGCTACGGGACTGGGACGGGGGGACGTGTCCCTCCACTTT.

The chain uses TRBV11-2 and TRBJ2-2; 11 nucleotides match TRBD2. Germline assignment: CDR1 SGHAT and CDR2 FQNNGV. V lost 6 bases, J lost 5 bases, and 14 bases stayed unmatched. This CDR3 region has 18 residues. This CDR3 reads CASSPLAGDAQWTGELFF. CDR3 nucleotides: TGTGCCAGCAGTCCACTAGCGGGAGATGCCCAGTGGACCGGGGAGCTGTTTTTT.

The gene calls are TRBV4-1 and TRBJ1-1; 7 bases line up with TRBD1. V lost 0 bases, J lost 0 bases, and 4 bases stayed unmatched. This CDR3 contains 16 residues. Looked up from germline, CDR1 is MGHRA and CDR2 is YSYEKL. CDR3 sequence reads: CASSQERGPMNTEAFF. CDR3 nucleotides: TGCGCCAGCAGCCAAGAGAGGGGGCCCATGAACACTGAAGCTTTCTTT.

The rearrangement links TRBV20-1 to TRBJ2-1; 7 nucleotides agree with TRBD2. The CDR3 sequence is 12 residues long. The germline CDR1 and CDR2 sequences are DFQATT and SNEGSKA (reference sequence). V gave up 8 bases and J gave up 10 bases; unmatched junction bases: 11. DNA of the CDR3: TGCAGTTTCTCCGGGACTATAGACGAGCAGTTCTTC. Protein sequence: CSFSGTIDEQFF.

V is TRBV2 and J is TRBJ2-7; D is undetermined. V was clipped by 6 bases and J by 3 bases, with 15 bases between them. The CDR3 sequence is 14 residues long. Germline values: CDR1 SNHLY, CDR2 FYNNEI. CDR3 bases: TGTGCCAGCAGGTTCGAAGCTAGGGTCTACGAGCAGTACTTC. Its translation is CASRFEARVYEQYF.

This clonotype has a handful of counts. CDR3 sequence reads: CASSLVQAGVHGYTF. CDR3 DNA sequence: TGTGCCAGCAGCTTAGTACAGGCAGGGGTACATGGCTACACCTTC. The V gene is TRBV7-9, the J gene TRBJ1-2, with D possibly TRBD1 on 6 matching bases. Germline V gene sequence: CDR1 SEHNR, CDR2 FQNEAQ (reference sequence). V lost 1 base and J lost 6, with 15 bases in between. This CDR3 is built from 15 residues.

The chain combines TRBV30 with TRBJ2-1, with D possibly TRBD1 on 6 matching bases. Germline V gene lookup returns CDR1 GTSNPN and CDR2 SVGIG (reference sequence). CDR3 length: 14 residues. Trimming removed 5 bases at V and 4 bases at J, with 15 bases between. The CDR3 loop is CAWAQGYGYNEQFF. The CDR3 coding sequence is TGTGCCTGGGCCCAGGGGTATGGGTACAATGAGCAGTTCTTC.

V gene TRBV20-1 combines with J gene TRBJ1-6; TRBD1 matches 9 bases. Trimming took 5 bases from V and 7 from J; bases not matched to a gene: 6. The CDR3 spans 14 residues. Per the germline V gene, CDR1 is DFQATT and CDR2 is SNEGSKA (reference sequence). The chain's CDR3 is CSAFPGTGNSPLHF. In nucleotides, the CDR3 is TGCAGTGCTTTCCCCGGGACAGGGAATTCACCCCTCCACTTT.

This clonotype was counted a few times. The V and J genes are TRBV6-1 and TRBJ2-5, with D unresolved. The CDR3 runs 13 residues. The V and J ends lost 6 bases and 6 bases respectively, with 14 bases between them. Germline CDR1 reads MNHNS; CDR2 reads SASEGT. CDR3 sequence: CASRVIDTKTQYF. The CDR3 region has the DNA TGTGCCAGCAGAGTTATCGACACAAAGACCCAGTACTTC.

This clonotype has just a few counts. The J gene is TRBJ2-6, the V gene TRBV15; D unclear. The CDR3 loop spans 15 amino acids. CDR1 is LNHNV and CDR2 is YYDKDF in the germline V gene (reference sequence). Trimming removed 3 bases from V and 0 bases from J, with 6 bases in between. CDR3 in amino acids: CATSSYNSGANVLTF. The DNA of the CDR3 is TGTGCCACCAGCAGTTATAACTCTGGGGCCAACGTCCTGACTTTC.

The CDR3 sequence: CAISESGQETSHYGYTF. The DNA of the CDR3 is TGTGCCATCAGTGAGTCGGGACAGGAGACCTCTCACTATGGCTACACCTTC. The chain combines TRBV10-3 with TRBJ1-2; TRBD1 matches 8 bases. The J segment lost 3 bases and the V segment lost 0 bases, leaving 9 bases of the junction unmatched. Germline V gene sequence: CDR1 ENHRY, CDR2 SYGVKD. The CDR3 length is 17 residues.

This clonotype was detected only a few times. The chain is built from TRBV20-1 and TRBJ1-1, with 7 nucleotides matching TRBD1. Germline V gene data show CDR1 as DFQATT and CDR2 as SNEGSKA (reference sequence). Trimming took 3 bases from V and 5 from J; bases not matched to a gene: 6. This CDR3 spans 13 amino acids. The CDR3 region is CSASSSDRTEAFF. Here the CDR3 DNA reads TGCAGTGCTAGTTCTTCGGACAGGACTGAAGCTTTCTTT.

This clonotype was detected a few times. The chain is built from TRBV6-5 and TRBJ1-2; 9 bases map to TRBD1. After removal of 4 bases from V and 3 bases from J, the junction contained 6 bases not matched to a gene. The CDR3 spans 15 residues. Germline CDR1 is MNHEY and CDR2 is SVGAGI. CDR3 bases: TGTGCCAGCAGTTTACCGGGACAGGGATACTATGGCTACACCTTC. Translation gives CASSLPGQGYYGYTF.

This rearrangement joins TRBV3-1 to TRBJ2-7, with TRBD2 as a possible D gene (6 bases). Germline V gives CDR1 LGHDT, CDR2 YNNKEL (reference sequence). CDR3 length: 17 residues. Trimming took off 0 bases at V and 2 bases at J, with 17 bases between the two ends. The CDR3 spells CASSQDFLLRDTYEQYF. CDR3 coding DNA: TGTGCCAGCAGCCAAGATTTTCTATTGCGGGATACCTACGAGCAGTACTTC.

This chain connects TRBV7-6 to TRBJ2-7; 11 bases are shared with TRBD1. The V gene's germline CDR1 is SGHVS and CDR2 FNYEAQ. CDR3 length equals 14 residues. V was pared by 5 bases and J by 5 bases, with 5 bases of the junction left unmatched. Here the CDR3 DNA reads TGTGCCAGCAGCCGGACAGGGGGCTATGACGAGCAGTACTTC. Its protein is CASSRTGGYDEQYF.

The rearrangement links TRBV10-3 to TRBJ1-2; perhaps TRBD1 as D (5 bases). CDR1 is ENHRY and CDR2 is SYGVKD in the germline V gene. This CDR3 is built from 15 residues. Trimming pared 1 base from V and 6 bases from J, leaving 15 bases between. In DNA, the CDR3 is TGTGCCATCAGTGAGTTAGGGGAGGAAGGAGATGGCTACACCTTC. Protein sequence: CAISELGEEGDGYTF.

The chain employs TRBV10-1 and TRBJ2-1; 8 nucleotides agree with TRBD2. Trimming at V came to 0 bases and at J to 6 bases, leaving 4 bases not matched to a gene. This CDR3 comprises 15 residues. In germline, CDR1 is WNHNN, CDR2 SYGVQD (reference sequence). The CDR3 region is CASSESIAGSNEQFF. The DNA for the CDR3 is TGCGCCAGCAGTGAGTCGATAGCGGGAAGCAATGAGCAGTTCTTC.

The V gene is TRBV2, the J gene TRBJ2-7; D is unclear. The germline V and J ends were trimmed by 3 bases and 5 bases, with 17 bases remaining between them. The CDR3 covers 15 residues. From germline, CDR1 is SNHLY and CDR2 FYNNEI. CDR3 bases: TGTGCCAGCAGTGAGAGGTACTCGGGCGGCCACGAGCAGTACTTC. The encoded protein is CASSERYSGGHEQYF.